This TCR beta chain originates from a study of cytomegalovirus exposure and HLA in healthy donors. There are 13 residues in the CDR3. The V end was cut by 0 bases, the J end by 6 bases, with 7 bases between. The V gene's germline CDR1 is SGDLS and CDR2 YYNGEE. The PCR had 60 Vbeta and 13 Jbeta primers. Using immunoSEQ multiplex PCR, the repertoire was profiled, and TCRdb retains in-frame clones only, with some absent. With 45,000 to 60,000 clones in the sample, the ten largest clones hold 17%. On this clone: Antigen: not known.

Points from the study as a whole: Of the V segments, some could not be distinguished, including TRBV6-2 and TRBV6-3, and were excluded. Many donors carried some public TCRs, although rarity characterized most TCR sequences.

Sequenced input: PBMCs. This clonotype was obtained from a male donor in good health and CMV-seronegative. The chain recombines TRBV9 with TRBJ1-5; D uncertain. The chain's CDR3 is CASSVAGSQPQHF. CDR3 in DNA: TGTGCCAGCAGCGTAGCCGGGTCTCAGCCCCAGCATTTT.